This entry describes one T cell receptor (beta chain). Its antigen is not known. The CDR3 is made up of 13 amino acids. The V end was cut by 2 bases, the J end by 8 bases, with 9 bases between. In germline, CDR1 is KGHDR, CDR2 SFDVKD. The data stem from a study of T cells in Graves' hyperthyroidism and ophthalmopathy. Whole-study context: Blood from the periphery was taken at initial diagnosis, before any treatment.

Researchers took RNA transcripts and amplified the TCR beta CDR3 regions from them. In the first-round RT-PCR of the TCR CDR3, the HTBI primer set was used. TCRdb independently ran MiXCR on the multiplex PCR reads; one entry per CDR3 protein. The sample lists around 520,000 distinct CDR3 sequences; 14% were seen once. Study-wide results and caveats: The model anticipated ophthalmopathy a median about 7 months pre-onset.

The definition of stable Graves' hyperthyroidism was no ophthalmopathy progression within 18 months. This clonotype was obtained from a woman between 40 and 55 years old with Graves' hyperthyroidism. This chain uses TRBV24-1 with TRBJ2-1, with D hard to call. The sample comprised blood. The chain's CDR3 is CATSDWEEHEQFF. Here the CDR3 DNA reads TGTGCCACCAGTGATTGGGAAGAGCATGAGCAGTTCTTC.